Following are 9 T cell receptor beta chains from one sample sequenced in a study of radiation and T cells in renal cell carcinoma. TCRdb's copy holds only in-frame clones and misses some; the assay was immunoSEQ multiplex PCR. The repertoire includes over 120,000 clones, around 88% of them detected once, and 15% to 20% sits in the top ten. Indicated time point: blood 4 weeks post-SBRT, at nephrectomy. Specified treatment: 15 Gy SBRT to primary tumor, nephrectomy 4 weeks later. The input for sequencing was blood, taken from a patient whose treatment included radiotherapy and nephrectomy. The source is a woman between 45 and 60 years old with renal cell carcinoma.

The CDR3 sequence: CASSFRETGTSEQFF. CDR3 in DNA: TGTGCCAGCAGCTTTCGAGAGACAGGAACGAGTGAGCAGTTCTTC. This rearrangement joins TRBV5-6 to TRBJ2-1, with TRBD1 as a possible D gene (6 bases). Germline V gene sequence: CDR1 SGHDT, CDR2 YYEEEE. The CDR3 consists of 15 residues. The V end was cut by 2 bases, the J end by 9 bases, with 18 bases between.

This CDR3 is CASSPSGGGAAANSPLHF. The CDR3, as DNA: TGTGCCAGCAGCCCAAGCGGGGGCGGGGCCGCTGCTAATTCACCCCTCCACTTT. This chain connects TRBV7-2 to TRBJ1-6; a weak D match, TRBD1 (6 bases). CDR1 and CDR2 (germline): SGHTA, FQGNSA. The germline V and J ends were trimmed by 5 bases and 6 bases, with 23 bases remaining between them. The length of the CDR3 is 18 residues.

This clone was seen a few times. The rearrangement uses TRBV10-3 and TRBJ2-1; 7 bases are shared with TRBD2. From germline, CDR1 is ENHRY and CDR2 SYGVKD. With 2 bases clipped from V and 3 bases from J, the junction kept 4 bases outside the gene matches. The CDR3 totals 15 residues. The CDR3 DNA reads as TGTGCCATCAGTGAGGCTAGCGGATACTACAATGAGCAGTTCTTC. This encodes CAISEASGYYNEQFF.

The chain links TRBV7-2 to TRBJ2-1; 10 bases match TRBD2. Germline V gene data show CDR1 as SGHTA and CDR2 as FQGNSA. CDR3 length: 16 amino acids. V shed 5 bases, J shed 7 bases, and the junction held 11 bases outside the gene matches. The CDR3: CASSPTGLAGVNEQFF. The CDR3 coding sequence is TGTGCCAGCAGCCCAACGGGGCTAGCGGGAGTAAATGAGCAGTTCTTC.

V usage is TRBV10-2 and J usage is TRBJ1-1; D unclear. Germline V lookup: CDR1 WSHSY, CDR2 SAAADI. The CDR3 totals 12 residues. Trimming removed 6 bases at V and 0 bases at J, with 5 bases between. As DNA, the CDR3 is TGCGCCAGCAGCCTGGTGAACACTGAAGCTTTCTTT. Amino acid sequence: CASSLVNTEAFF.

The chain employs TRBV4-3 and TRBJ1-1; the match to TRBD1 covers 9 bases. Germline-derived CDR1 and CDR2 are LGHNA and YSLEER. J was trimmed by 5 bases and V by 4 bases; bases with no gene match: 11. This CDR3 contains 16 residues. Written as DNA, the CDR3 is TGCGCCAGCAGCCCAAATCCACAGGGGGCAGGGACTGAAGCTTTCTTT. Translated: CASSPNPQGAGTEAFF.

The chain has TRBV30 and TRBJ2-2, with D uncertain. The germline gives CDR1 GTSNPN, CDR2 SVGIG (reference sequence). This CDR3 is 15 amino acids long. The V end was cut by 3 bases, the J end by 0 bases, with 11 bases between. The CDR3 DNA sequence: TGTGCCTGGAGGGCCGGACCGTCGAACACCGGGGAGCTGTTTTTT. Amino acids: CAWRAGPSNTGELFF.

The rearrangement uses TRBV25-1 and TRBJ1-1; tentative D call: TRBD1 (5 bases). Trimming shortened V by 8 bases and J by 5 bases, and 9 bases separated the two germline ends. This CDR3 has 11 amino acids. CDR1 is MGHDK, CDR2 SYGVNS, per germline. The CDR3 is CASHGGTEAFF. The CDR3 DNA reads TGTGCCAGCCACGGGGGGACTGAAGCTTTCTTT.

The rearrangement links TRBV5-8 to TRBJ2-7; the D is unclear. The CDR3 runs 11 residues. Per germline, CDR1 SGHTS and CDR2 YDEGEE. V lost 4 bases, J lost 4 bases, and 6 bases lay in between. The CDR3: CASSPSYEQYF. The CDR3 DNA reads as TGTGCCAGCAGCCCAAGTTACGAGCAGTACTTC.